A selection of T cell receptor beta chains follows, all from one sample in a study of shared clonotypes between healthy human individuals. Sequenced by immunoSEQ multiplex PCR; TCRdb stores in-frame clones only, minus some. The sample records 1.6 million or so clones, 96% being singletons. Source material: naive CD4+ T cells sorted from blood. These receptors originate from a man younger than 45 in good health. CDR3s include the opening cysteine and the closing phenylalanine or tryptophan. Fields, in order: CDR3 length, D gene, clone size, J gene, V gene, CDR3 DNA, CDR3 protein. D genes are given only for firm matches. Size values are once, few and many counts, or a class for expanded clones, and some rows have none.

>14|.|.|TRBJ2-4|TRBV19
TGTGCCAGTAACGGGCGGGTGGCCAAAAACATTCAGTACTTC
CASNGRVAKNIQYF
>15|.|.|TRBJ2-5|TRBV28
TGTGCCAGCAGTCTCATTGACCGTCTCCAAGAGACCCAGTACTTC
CASSLIDRLQETQYF
>15|TRBD2|.|TRBJ2-3|TRBV7-6
TGTGCCAGCAGCTTAGCCAGCGGGAGGATCGATACGCAGTATTTT
CASSLASGRIDTQYF
>15|.|.|TRBJ2-3|TRBV9
TGTGCCAGCAGCGTAGAGGCTAGCAGCACAGATACGCAGTATTTT
CASSVEASSTDTQYF
>16|.|.|TRBJ2-5|TRBV18
TGTGCCAGCTCACTAGCGGAGAGAGGAGGAGGGGAGACCCAGTACTTC
CASSLAERGGGETQYF
>14|TRBD1|.|TRBJ2-7|TRBV5-1
TGCGCCAGCAGCTTGGACGGGACAGCCTACGAGCAGTACTTC
CASSLDGTAYEQYF
>15|TRBD1|.|TRBJ1-5|TRBV9
TGTGCCAGCAGTCAAGGGGACAGGGGCAATCAGCCCCAGCATTTT
CASSQGDRGNQPQHF
>17|.|.|TRBJ2-3|TRBV28
TGTGCCAGCAGTACCGCCGGGACACGCTCTAGCACAGATACGCAGTATTTT
CASSTAGTRSSTDTQYF
>13|.|once|TRBJ2-1|TRBV27
TGTGCCAGCGCTGGACTACGCGGCAATGAGCAGTTCTTC
CASAGLRGNEQFF
>16|.|.|TRBJ2-3|TRBV29-1
TGCAGCGTTGAAGTCTGGAGAGCGGATAGCACAGATACGCAGTATTTT
CSVEVWRADSTDTQYF
>13|TRBD1|.|TRBJ1-4|TRBV7-8
TGTGCCAGCAGACAAACAGGGGAGGAAAAACTGTTTTTT
CASRQTGEEKLFF
>13|TRBD1|few|TRBJ1-2|TRBV27
TGTGCCAGCAGTACCAGACAGGGTCCTGGCTACACCTTC
CASSTRQGPGYTF
>16|.|.|TRBJ1-5|TRBV5-5
TGTGCCAGCAGCACGGCGTCGGGGGCAGAGTATGGGGCCCAGCATTTT
CASSTASGAEYGAQHF
>17|TRBD2|.|TRBJ2-5|TRBV11-2
TGTGCCAGCAGCTTAGGTAGCTTGCGGGAGATCGTAGAGACCCAGTACTTC
CASSLGSLREIVETQYF
>15|.|.|TRBJ1-5|TRBV25-1
TGTGCCAGCAGTGAATCGGCGGGAAGCAATCAGCCCCAGCATTTT
CASSESAGSNQPQHF
>13|.|.|TRBJ1-1|TRBV29-1
TGCAGCCCCTGGACAATCATGAACACTGAAGCTTTCTTT
CSPWTIMNTEAFF
>11|.|.|TRBJ2-1|TRBV25-1
TGTGCCAGCAGTCCGGCTAAGTGTTGGTTCTTC
CASSPAKCWFF
>12|.|.|TRBJ2-1|TRBV6-1
TGTGCCAGCAGTCTAGAATACAATGAGCAGTTCTTC
CASSLEYNEQFF
>14|.|.|TRBJ2-1|TRBV5-1
TGCGCCAGCAGCCTAGACTACCAAGGGGGTGAGCAGTTCTTC
CASSLDYQGGEQFF
>15|TRBD1|.|TRBJ1-1|TRBV7-2
TGTGCCAGCAGCTCCCAGACAGGGCGTCGAACTGAAGCTTTCTTT
CASSSQTGRRTEAFF
>13|.|.|TRBJ1-1|TRBV5-4
TGTGCCAGCAGCTTGGGGGGCAGGGTGGAAGCTTTCTTT
CASSLGGRVEAFF
>17|.|.|TRBJ2-2|TRBV5-4
TGTGCCAGCAGCTTGAGGAATCTTTTAGCCAACACCGGGGAGCTGTTTTTT
CASSLRNLLANTGELFF
>16|TRBD2|.|TRBJ2-3|TRBV7-6
TGTGCCAGCAGCTTAGTGGCGGGAGGTAGCACAGATACGCAGTATTTT
CASSLVAGGSTDTQYF
>16|.|.|TRBJ2-1|TRBV10-2
TGCGCCAGCATGGCGAGCGTGATCACCAGAAACAATGAGCAGTTCTTC
CASMASVITRNNEQFF
>11|.|.|TRBJ1-2|TRBV7-2
TGTGCCAGCAGCTCCATTCGAGGCTACACCTTC
CASSSIRGYTF
>14|TRBD1|.|TRBJ1-2|TRBV5-4
TGTGCCAGCAGCCTCAGGGACAGCCCATATGGCTACACCTTC
CASSLRDSPYGYTF
>14|TRBD2|.|TRBJ2-5|TRBV29-1
TGCAGCGTTGTTCTAGCGGGAGGGCTAGAGACCCAGTACTTC
CSVVLAGGLETQYF
>17|.|.|TRBJ2-1|TRBV7-9
TGTGCCAGCAGCTTAGGCATCAGGGGTTTAACAGACAATGAGCAGTTCTTC
CASSLGIRGLTDNEQFF
>13|.|.|TRBJ1-2|TRBV6-1
TGTGCCAGCAGTGAAGCCGGCAGCTATGGCTACACCTTC
CASSEAGSYGYTF
>11|.|.|TRBJ2-1|TRBV5-4
TGTGCCAGCAGGGCCTACAATGAGCAGTTCTTC
CASRAYNEQFF
>13|.|.|TRBJ2-2|TRBV15
TGTGCCACCCGGACGGGGAACACCGGGGAGCTGTTTTTT
CATRTGNTGELFF
>16|TRBD2|.|TRBJ2-1|TRBV6-1
TGTGCCAGCAGTGTGATTGGAGCGGGAGTGGGTGGTGAGCAGTTCTTC
CASSVIGAGVGGEQFF
>15|TRBD2|.|TRBJ2-7|TRBV28
TGTGCCAGCAGGCGCGGCGGGAGCTCATTCGGCGAGCAGTACTTC
CASRRGGSSFGEQYF
>13|.|once|TRBJ2-1|TRBV11-3
TGTGCCAGCAGCTCAAAGCGAACCAATGAGCAGTTCTTC
CASSSKRTNEQFF
>12|.|.|TRBJ1-2|TRBV9
TGTGCCAGCAGCGTAGTTCGAGGGGGCTACACCTTC
CASSVVRGGYTF
>15|TRBD1|.|TRBJ2-5|TRBV5-1
TGCGCCAGCAGCCCGCAGGCAGGGGGCATGGAGACCCAGTACTTC
CASSPQAGGMETQYF
>16|TRBD2|.|TRBJ2-7|TRBV7-9
TGTGCCAGCAGCCGATGGCTAGCGGAAACCTCCTACGAGCAGTACTTC
CASSRWLAETSYEQYF